These 30 T cell receptor beta chains were all obtained from the same sample, sequenced in a study of memory CD4+ T cells and cytomegalovirus serostatus. The sort gate was single viable CD3+CD4+CD8-CD45RO+ cells for memory CD4+ T cells. Clones were sequenced by immunoSEQ multiplex PCR, and TCRdb holds only the in-frame ones, with some missing. The sample yields about 50,000 clones, just under 80% seen once. Input material: memory CD4+ T cells from blood. Source of these receptors: an adult in good health and CMV-seronegative.

This chain connects TRBV4-2 to TRBJ2-7; the D gene is possibly TRBD1 (5 bases). Germline loops: CDR1 LGHNA, CDR2 YNFKEQ. With 4 bases removed from V and 3 bases from J, the gap between germline ends came to 10 bases. CDR3 length equals 13 residues. The CDR3 reads CASSRTQGYEQYF. CDR3 coding DNA: TGTGCCAGCAGCCGAACTCAGGGCTACGAGCAGTACTTC.

J is TRBJ2-7 and V is TRBV5-4, with TRBD2 matching over 10 bases. Trimming removed 3 bases from V and 7 bases from J; junction bases left unmatched: 7. CDR1 SGHNT and CDR2 YYREEE come from the germline V gene (reference sequence). This CDR3 has 14 amino acids. The CDR3 nucleotides read TGTGCCAGCAGCTCCTTAGCGGGAGGAGGGGAGCAGTACTTC. As protein: CASSSLAGGGEQYF.

This clone was picked up one time. The J gene is TRBJ2-1, the V gene TRBV2; a possible D gene is TRBD1 (6 bases). Germline V gene data show CDR1 as SNHLY and CDR2 as FYNNEI. The CDR3 is 12 amino acids. V lost 5 bases and J lost 13, with 15 bases in between. CDR3 protein: CASSPQGGSQFF. The CDR3 coding sequence is TGTGCCAGCAGTCCACAAGGGGGTTCTCAGTTCTTC.

The rearrangement joins TRBV19 to TRBJ2-3, with 14 bases that match TRBD2. CDR1 is LNHDA, CDR2 SQIVND, per germline (reference sequence). This CDR3 spans 18 amino acids. Unmatched junction bases numbered 11, after V lost 5 bases and J lost 4 bases. CDR3 sequence reads: CASSPVTSGRAGADTQYF. The CDR3 DNA follows: TGTGCCAGTAGTCCAGTGACTAGCGGGAGGGCCGGGGCAGATACGCAGTATTTT.

A single count supports this clone. V is TRBV18 and J is TRBJ1-1; TRBD1 is a possible D gene (6 bases). Between the trimmed V and J ends, which lost 1 base and 1 base, there was a span of 16 bases. CDR3 length: 17 residues. The germline gives CDR1 KGHSH, CDR2 LQKENI. Here the CDR3 DNA reads TGTGCCAGCTCACCACTAACGATCTTGACAGGGAACACTGAAGCTTTCTTT. This gives the protein CASSPLTILTGNTEAFF.

This clone was seen more than once but under ten times. In DNA, the CDR3 is TGTGCCAGTAGTAGACAGGGGGCTGGGAACACTGAAGCTTTCTTT. It codes for CASSRQGAGNTEAFF. This sequence joins TRBV19 and TRBJ1-1, with 10 bases matching TRBD1. The V gene's germline CDR1 is LNHDA and CDR2 SQIVND (reference sequence). V dropped 4 bases and J dropped 1; count of bases not matched to a gene: 3. The CDR3 is made up of 15 amino acids.

This chain joins TRBV2 and TRBJ2-7; no definite D call. V was cut by 1 base and J by 2 bases, with 9 bases left in between. Germline V lookup: CDR1 SNHLY, CDR2 FYNNEI. The length of the CDR3 is 14 residues. CDR3 in amino acids: CASSEDPRTYEQYF. Here the CDR3 DNA reads TGTGCCAGCAGTGAAGACCCCAGGACCTACGAGCAGTACTTC.

The chain uses TRBV18 and TRBJ2-5; D is uncertain. Trimming pared 2 bases from V and 4 bases from J, leaving 8 bases between. Looked up from germline, CDR1 is KGHSH and CDR2 is LQKENI. The CDR3 consists of 13 residues. The CDR3 reads CASSPSFSETQYF. The CDR3 DNA sequence: TGTGCCAGCTCACCAAGTTTCTCAGAGACCCAGTACTTC.

V is TRBV30 and J is TRBJ2-7; D perhaps matches TRBD1 (6 bases). Between the trimmed V and J ends, which lost 3 bases and 2 bases, there was a span of 11 bases. Germline loops: CDR1 GTSNPN, CDR2 SVGIG (reference sequence). The CDR3 spans 13 residues. This CDR3 is CAWRPRGTYEQYF. The CDR3 DNA reads as TGTGCCTGGAGGCCCAGGGGTACCTACGAGCAGTACTTC.

The CDR3 DNA sequence: TGTGCCAGCAGCCCCTCCCCCGCCGGAGGGGGTCGAAAACTGTTTTTT. It codes for CASSPSPAGGGRKLFF. This rearrangement joins TRBV7-6 to TRBJ1-4, with D possibly being TRBD1 (6 bases). This CDR3 region has 16 residues. Germline CDR1 SGHVS, CDR2 FNYEAQ. Trimming cost V 5 bases and J 10 bases, with 23 bases left between them. Full variable domain (outside the CDR3, taken from reference TRBV7-6 and TRBJ1-4): GAGVSQSPRYKVTKRGQDVALRCDPISGHVSLYWYRQALGQGPEFLTYFNYEAQQDKSGLPNDRFSAERPEGSISTLTIQRTEQRDSAMYRCASSPSPAGGGRKLFFGSGTQLSVL.

V is TRBV7-9 and J is TRBJ2-2; 14 bases are a match to TRBD2. With 5 bases clipped from V and 6 bases from J, the junction kept 2 bases outside the gene matches. Germline CDR1 reads SEHNR; CDR2 reads FQNEAQ (reference sequence). This CDR3 comprises 15 residues. In nucleotides, the CDR3 is TGTGCCAGCAGCAAGACTAGCGGGAGGGCCGGGGAGCTGTTTTTT. It encodes CASSKTSGRAGELFF.

This clone showed up just a few times. CDR3 nucleotides: TGCGCCAGCAGCCAAGTGGACATGGGGCTAGCGGGTCACAATGAGCAGTTCTTC. As protein: CASSQVDMGLAGHNEQFF. The genes are TRBV4-1 and TRBJ2-1, with 8 positions matching TRBD2. This CDR3 contains 18 residues. Germline V gene lookup returns CDR1 MGHRA and CDR2 YSYEKL. After removal of 1 base from V and 5 bases from J, the junction contained 13 bases not matched to a gene.

This clone came up a few times. The chain links TRBV27 to TRBJ2-6, with D unresolved. V was trimmed by 0 bases and J by 0 bases, leaving 3 bases between them. Per germline, CDR1 MNHEY and CDR2 SMNVEV (reference sequence). CDR3 length: 15 amino acids. The CDR3 reads CASSLSFSGANVLTF. The CDR3 region has the DNA TGTGCCAGCAGTTTATCATTCTCTGGGGCCAACGTCCTGACTTTC. The full variable domain, rest sourced from reference TRBV27 and TRBJ2-6, is EAQVTQNPRYLITVTGKKLTVTCSQNMNHEYMSWYRQDPGLGLRQIYYSMNVEVTDKGDVPEGYKVSRKEKRNFPLILESPSPNQTSLYFCASSLSFSGANVLTFGAGSRLTVL.

This chain links TRBV7-9 with TRBJ2-7; D remains ambiguous. The CDR3 has 14 residues. Per germline, CDR1 SEHNR and CDR2 FQNEAQ (reference sequence). The ends were cut back, 1 base at V and 6 bases at J, with 13 bases in the middle. This CDR3 is CASSLDAAGAEQYF. In nucleotides, the CDR3 is TGTGCCAGCAGCTTAGACGCGGCAGGTGCCGAGCAGTACTTC.

This clone was seen a few times. The chain recombines TRBV28 with TRBJ2-7, with D maybe TRBD2 (7 bases). Trimming took off 10 bases at V and 6 bases at J, with 16 bases between the two ends. CDR1 MDHEN and CDR2 SYDVKM come from the germline V gene. This CDR3 has 12 residues. The CDR3 region is CAIPGGGGEQYF. The CDR3, as DNA: TGTGCCATCCCTGGGGGGGGCGGCGAGCAGTACTTC. Filled out from reference TRBV28 and TRBJ2-7, the complete variable domain reads DVKVTQSSRYLVKRTGEKVFLECVQDMDHENMFWYRQDPGLGLRLIYFSYDVKMKEKGDIPEGYSVSREKKERFSLILESASTNQTSMYLCAIPGGGGEQYFGPGTRLTVT.

The chain's CDR3 is CAWLSAEPNYGYTF. CDR3 DNA sequence: TGTGCCTGGTTATCTGCTGAGCCTAACTATGGCTACACCTTC. The genes are TRBV30 and TRBJ1-2, with D unclear. V lost 5 bases and J lost 0, with 13 bases in between. This CDR3 has 14 residues. Germline loops: CDR1 GTSNPN, CDR2 SVGIG (reference sequence).

This rearrangement joins TRBV6-6 to TRBJ1-2; D uncertain. V was cut by 5 bases and J by 4 bases, with 14 bases left in between. The CDR3 consists of 14 residues. Germline assignment: CDR1 MNHNY and CDR2 SVGAGI (reference sequence). CDR3 nucleotides: TGTGCCAGCAGTAGCTTCCGGACCTTCTATGGCTACACCTTC. Its protein product is CASSSFRTFYGYTF.

The V and J genes are TRBV30 and TRBJ2-5; 11 nucleotides match TRBD2. V shed 1 base, J shed 7 bases, and the junction held 8 bases outside the gene matches. Germline loops: CDR1 GTSNPN, CDR2 SVGIG (reference sequence). CDR3 length equals 15 residues. The CDR3 region has the DNA TGTGCCTGGAGTGCCGGGCTAGCGGGAGGTGGGACCCAGTACTTC. Translation gives CAWSAGLAGGGTQYF.

CDR3 coding DNA: TGTGCTAGTGGTCTTGGACAGGGGGGCCAAGAGACCCAGTACTTC. Translating gives CASGLGQGGQETQYF. J is TRBJ2-5 and V is TRBV12-5; TRBD1 matches at 10 bases. CDR3 length: 15 residues. The trim removed 5 bases at V and 1 base at J, leaving 4 bases unmatched. Germline V gene sequence: CDR1 LGHNT, CDR2 FRNRAP.

V usage is TRBV29-1 and J usage is TRBJ2-2; 9 nucleotides line up with TRBD1. V lost 5 bases, J lost 6 bases, and 4 bases stayed unmatched. The CDR3 runs to 13 residues. The germline V gene has CDR1 SQVTM and CDR2 ANQGSEA. The CDR3 sequence: CSVITGGSGELFF. The CDR3 coding sequence is TGCAGCGTTATAACAGGGGGCTCCGGGGAGCTGTTTTTT.

CDR3 region: CAWSTIREYGYTF. CDR3 nucleotide sequence: TGTGCCTGGAGTACAATACGGGAATATGGCTACACCTTC. This sequence joins TRBV30 and TRBJ1-2; D not resolved. Germline-derived CDR1 and CDR2 are GTSNPN and SVGIG (reference sequence). V was pared by 2 bases and J by 5 bases, with 12 bases between. The CDR3 has 13 residues.

The chain couples TRBV6-5 to TRBJ2-7; TRBD1 matches at 10 bases. Germline V gives CDR1 MNHEY, CDR2 SVGAGI. The J segment lost 4 bases and the V segment lost 6 bases, leaving 6 bases of the junction unmatched. The CDR3 length is 14 residues. The CDR3 protein is CASRMTGGAYEQYF. The CDR3 DNA reads TGTGCCAGCAGAATGACAGGGGGCGCGTACGAGCAGTACTTC.

V gene TRBV28 combines with J gene TRBJ1-5; 7 nucleotides agree with TRBD1. J gave up 9 bases and V 7 bases, and 15 bases lay outside the gene matches. CDR1 and CDR2 (germline): MDHEN, SYDVKM. CDR3 length: 15 residues. CDR3 loop: CASITRGTAISPQHF. CDR3 DNA sequence: TGTGCCAGCATAACCCGCGGGACAGCGATTTCGCCCCAGCATTTT.

Note on this clone: Relative to the germline gene, one junction end is altered; a read error may explain this. V and J are TRBV7-3 and TRBJ2-5, with D possibly being TRBD1 (5 bases). The CDR3 is made up of 15 amino acids. In germline, CDR1 is SGHTA, CDR2 FQGTGA. This CDR3 reads CASNLISGRGETQYF. The CDR3 nucleotides read TGTGCCAGCAACTTAATATCAGGGCGTGGGGAGACCCAGTACTTC.

The rearrangement joins TRBV30 to TRBJ1-2; possibly TRBD1 for D (5 bases). With 7 bases removed from V and 3 bases from J, the gap between germline ends came to 15 bases. CDR1 is GTSNPN, CDR2 SVGIG, per germline (reference sequence). The CDR3 has 13 residues. CDR3 sequence: CAYPRVPDYGYTF. The CDR3 coding sequence is TGTGCCTACCCCAGGGTACCCGACTATGGCTACACCTTC.

This chain links TRBV7-8 with TRBJ2-7; 15 bases map to TRBD2. The germline V gene has CDR1 SGHVS and CDR2 FQNEAQ. The V gene end was trimmed by 8 bases and the J gene end by 8 bases; junction bases not matched to a gene: 16. There are 17 residues in the CDR3. The CDR3 is CASHQEGTSGRLDKQYF. The DNA of the CDR3 is TGTGCCAGCCACCAGGAGGGGACTAGCGGGAGGCTCGACAAGCAGTACTTC.

The rearrangement links TRBV7-6 to TRBJ2-5; 8 positions match TRBD2. The CDR3 has 15 residues. With 8 bases clipped from V and 2 bases from J, the junction kept 10 bases outside the gene matches. CDR1 SGHVS and CDR2 FNYEAQ come from the germline V gene. The CDR3 nucleotides are TGTGCCAGCGCCCAAAGACAGCGGGGGCAAGAGACCCAGTACTTC. Encoded protein: CASAQRQRGQETQYF.

V gene TRBV6-1 combines with J gene TRBJ1-5; D perhaps matches TRBD1 (5 bases). The CDR3 spans 17 residues. Germline V lookup: CDR1 MNHNS, CDR2 SASEGT. Deletions cut 0 bases from V and 3 bases from J, with 15 bases between. The CDR3 sequence: CASSEALTGGYNQPQHF. In DNA, the CDR3 is TGTGCCAGCAGTGAAGCGCTTACAGGAGGCTACAATCAGCCCCAGCATTTT.

V and J are TRBV5-8 and TRBJ1-2; no reliable D call. Trimming took 0 bases from V and 4 from J, leaving 13 bases between them. This CDR3 contains 15 residues. Germline V gives CDR1 SGHTS, CDR2 YDEGEE. The CDR3 is CASSLEAALFYGYTF. In nucleotides, the CDR3 is TGTGCCAGCAGCTTGGAGGCAGCGCTATTCTATGGCTACACCTTC.

The chain is built from TRBV5-1 and TRBJ2-7; perhaps TRBD2 as D (6 bases). Trimming removed 2 bases at V and 2 bases at J, with 17 bases between. This CDR3 is built from 16 residues. Germline CDR1 is SGHRS and CDR2 is YFSETQ. CDR3 in amino acids: CASSLRGAQGTYEQYF. The CDR3 DNA reads TGCGCCAGCAGCTTACGCGGGGCGCAAGGAACCTACGAGCAGTACTTC.